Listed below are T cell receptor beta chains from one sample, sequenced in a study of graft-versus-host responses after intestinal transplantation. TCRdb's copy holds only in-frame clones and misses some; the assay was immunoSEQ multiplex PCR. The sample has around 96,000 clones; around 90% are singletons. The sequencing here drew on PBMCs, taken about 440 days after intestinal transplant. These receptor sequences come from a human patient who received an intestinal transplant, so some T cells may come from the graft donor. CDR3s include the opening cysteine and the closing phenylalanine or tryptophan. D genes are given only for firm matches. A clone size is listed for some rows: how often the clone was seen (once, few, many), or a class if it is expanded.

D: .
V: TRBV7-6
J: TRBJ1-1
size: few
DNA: TGTGCCAGCAGCTTAGGGGGGGGCACTGAAGCTTTCTTT
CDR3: CASSLGGGTEAFF

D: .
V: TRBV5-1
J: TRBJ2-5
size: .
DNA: TGCGCCAGCAGCCCACACCCCACAGTAGGAGAGACCCAGTACTTC
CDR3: CASSPHPTVGETQYF

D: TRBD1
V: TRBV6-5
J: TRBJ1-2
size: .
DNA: TGTGCCAGCAGTTACTCCCGGACAGGGGGAAACTATGGCTACACCTTC
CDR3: CASSYSRTGGNYGYTF

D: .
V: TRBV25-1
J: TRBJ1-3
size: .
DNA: TGTGCCAGCAGTGAATTAGGGGGTGATCTAGGAAACACCATATATTTT
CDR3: CASSELGGDLGNTIYF

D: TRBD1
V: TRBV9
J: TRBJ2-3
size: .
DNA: TGTGCCAGCACCGAGACAGGGGGCACAGATACGCAGTATTTT
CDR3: CASTETGGTDTQYF

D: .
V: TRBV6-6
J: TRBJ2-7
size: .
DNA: TGTGCCAGCATCCAGATCCCCAACTACGAGCAGTACTTC
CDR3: CASIQIPNYEQYF

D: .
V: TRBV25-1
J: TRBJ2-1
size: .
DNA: TGTGCCAGCAGTGATGTGGGGTTTGGAAATGAGCAGTTCTTC
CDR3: CASSDVGFGNEQFF

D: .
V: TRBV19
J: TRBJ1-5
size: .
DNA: TGTGCCAGTAGTACCACAACTTATAGCAATCAGCCCCAGCATTTT
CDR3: CASSTTTYSNQPQHF

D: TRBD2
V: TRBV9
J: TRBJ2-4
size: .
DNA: TGTGCCAGCAGCCCCGAGACTAGCGGGGTGGGCATTCAGTACTTC
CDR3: CASSPETSGVGIQYF

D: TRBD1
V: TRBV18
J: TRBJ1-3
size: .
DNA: TGTGCCAGCTCACCCCGGGACAGTCGATCTCCGAGCTCTGGAAACACCATATATTTT
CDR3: CASSPRDSRSPSSGNTIYF

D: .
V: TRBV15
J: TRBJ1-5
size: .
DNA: TGTGCCACCAGCACCCAAAGAGGAGGGGAGCTCGGGGTTTGGTCTAGACAGCCCCAGCATTTT
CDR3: CATSTQRGGELGVWSRQPQHF

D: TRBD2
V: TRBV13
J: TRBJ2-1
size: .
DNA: TGTGCCAGCAGCGCCGGACTAGCGGGCTCCTACAATGAGCAGTTCTTC
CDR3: CASSAGLAGSYNEQFF

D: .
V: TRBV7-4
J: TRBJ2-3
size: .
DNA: TGTGCCAGCAGCTTAGGCGGGGTTGGCACAGATACGCAGTATTTT
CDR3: CASSLGGVGTDTQYF

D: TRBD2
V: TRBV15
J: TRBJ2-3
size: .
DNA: TGTGCCACCAGCAGAGGTACCGGACTAGACGTTACAGATACGCAGTATTTT
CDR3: CATSRGTGLDVTDTQYF

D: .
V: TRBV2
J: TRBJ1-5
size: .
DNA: TGTGCCAGCAGTGAGGGACACCCTGGGGCACAGCCCCAGCATTTT
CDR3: CASSEGHPGAQPQHF

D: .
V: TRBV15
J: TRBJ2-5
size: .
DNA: TGTGCCACCAGCAGAGAGGTTGGGCAGGGCGTGACCCAGTACTTC
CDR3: CATSREVGQGVTQYF

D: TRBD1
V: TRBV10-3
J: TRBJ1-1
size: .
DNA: TGTGCCACCGTAGGCCCACAGGGGGCGCCGATAACTGAAGCTTTCTTT
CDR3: CATVGPQGAPITEAFF